The clone carrying this T cell receptor (beta chain) was picked up a small number of times. No antigen is known for it. The sample is drawn from a study of early T cells in non-severe SARS-CoV-2 infection. Across the whole study: Sequencing used unsorted whole-blood bulk RNA, so chains lack pairing.

Researchers attached unique molecular identifiers to individual cDNA molecules. From the 5' RACE reads, TCRdb called clonotypes with MiXCR, one entry per CDR3 protein. Among 25,000 to 35,000 distinct CDR3 sequences listed, 4% to 5% were seen once. Findings of the study overall: Matching with VDJdb favored anti-spike CD8 responses (missing private and CD4 specificities).

V trimming: 5 bases; J trimming: 3 bases; junction bases outside the gene matches: 10. This CDR3 spans 16 amino acids. This receptor was taken from an adult who was a healthcare worker with PCR-confirmed SARS-CoV-2 infection or an uninfected control (not recorded which). Sequencing input: whole blood. V usage is TRBV12-3 or TRBV12-4 and J usage is TRBJ2-7; 10 bases align to TRBD2. The CDR3 DNA sequence: TGTGCCAGCAGTCCTTATAGCGGGGGGACTTACTACGAGCAGTACTTC. Its translation is CASSPYSGGTYYEQYF.